These 17 T cell receptor beta chains were sequenced from one sample in a study of T cells in Graves' hyperthyroidism and ophthalmopathy. What was amplified from RNA transcripts were TCR beta CDR3 regions. Using the HTBI primer set, a first-round RT-PCR was run on the TCR CDR3. TCRdb analysed the multiplex PCR reads with MiXCR anew, one entry per CDR3 protein. Among about 620,000 distinct CDR3 sequences listed, around 15% were seen once. Sequenced sample: blood. The receptors stem from a woman under 40 with Graves' hyperthyroidism.

This clonotype has ten or more counts. The genes are TRBV28 and TRBJ1-1; D call uncertain. This CDR3 region has 14 residues. Deletions cut 8 bases from V and 1 base from J, with 14 bases between. Germline-derived CDR1 and CDR2 are MDHEN and SYDVKM. This CDR3 reads CASPPLHENTEAFF. The CDR3 bases are TGTGCCAGCCCCCCCTTACACGAGAACACTGAAGCTTTCTTT. Full variable domain (rest looked up from reference TRBV28 and TRBJ1-1): DVKVTQSSRYLVKRTGEKVFLECVQDMDHENMFWYRQDPGLGLRLIYFSYDVKMKEKGDIPEGYSVSREKKERFSLILESASTNQTSMYLCASPPLHENTEAFFGQGTRLTVV.

The table lists this clonotype with a few counts. The rearrangement links TRBV5-1 to TRBJ2-7; 10 bases agree with TRBD2. The length of the CDR3 is 19 residues. J lost 2 bases, V lost 0 bases, and 14 bases had no gene match. The germline gives CDR1 SGHRS, CDR2 YFSETQ. This CDR3 reads CASSLAPASGSFIPYEQYF. The CDR3 nucleotides are TGCGCCAGCAGCTTGGCCCCGGCTAGCGGGAGTTTTATACCCTACGAGCAGTACTTC.

This clonotype occurred many times. The J gene is TRBJ2-3, the V gene TRBV7-8; 10 bases fit TRBD2. The CDR3 covers 16 residues. Germline V gene sequence: CDR1 SGHVS, CDR2 FQNEAQ. The V segment lost 5 bases and the J segment 4 bases; nucleotides outside the gene matches: 9. The CDR3 sequence is CASSLSLAGAPDTQYF. The DNA for the CDR3 is TGTGCCAGCAGCCTCAGTCTAGCGGGGGCTCCAGATACGCAGTATTTT.

Ten or more counts support this clonotype. V is TRBV28 and J is TRBJ2-7; D could derive from TRBD1 or TRBD2 (7 bases each). The CDR3 sequence is 15 residues long. Trimming removed 5 bases from V and 6 bases from J, with 20 bases in between. Germline V gene lookup returns CDR1 MDHEN and CDR2 SYDVKM. Written as DNA, the CDR3 is TGTGCCAGCAGTCCACCTACAGGGGACTACGCCGAGCAGTACTTC. Translation: CASSPPTGDYAEQYF.

The table lists this clonotype with many counts. In nucleotides, the CDR3 is TGTGCCATCAGTGACGCAGAGACCCAGTACTTC. Protein sequence: CAISDAETQYF. This chain uses TRBV10-3 with TRBJ2-5; D is unclear. Trimming took 3 bases from V and 4 from J, leaving 3 bases between them. The CDR3 extends over 11 amino acids. Germline V gene data show CDR1 as ENHRY and CDR2 as SYGVKD.

The chain combines TRBV18 with TRBJ2-2; D unclear. From germline, CDR1 is KGHSH and CDR2 LQKENI. The CDR3 length is 15 residues. Trimming removed 0 bases at V and 4 bases at J, with 9 bases between. Written as DNA, the CDR3 is TGTGCCAGCTCACCACCTGGGTGGGGCACCGGGGAGCTGTTTTTT. It translates to CASSPPGWGTGELFF.

The rearrangement uses TRBV29-1 and TRBJ2-1; D might be TRBD2 (6 bases). Trimming cost V 5 bases and J 8 bases, with 10 bases left between them. Germline V gives CDR1 SQVTM, CDR2 ANQGSEA. The CDR3 loop spans 11 amino acids. The DNA for the CDR3 is TGCAGCGTTTCGGGGGTTGATGAGCAGTTCTTC. It yields the protein CSVSGVDEQFF.

V is TRBV29-1 and J is TRBJ2-7; D ambiguous. Trimming cost V 6 bases and J 2 bases, with 11 bases left between them. Germline CDR1 SQVTM, CDR2 ANQGSEA. CDR3 length: 12 residues. The CDR3 sequence: CSVRFPPYEQYF. The CDR3 DNA follows: TGCAGCGTCAGGTTTCCCCCCTACGAGCAGTACTTC.

The chain joins TRBV19 to TRBJ2-7, with D tentatively TRBD1 (5 bases). From germline, CDR1 is LNHDA and CDR2 SQIVND (reference sequence). The CDR3 has 16 residues. The V end was cut by 5 bases, the J end by 2 bases, with 19 bases between. CDR3 sequence (DNA): TGTGCCAGTAGTTCCGGATCTAACAGGCCTCCCTACGAGCAGTACTTC. Residues: CASSSGSNRPPYEQYF.

The chain combines TRBV6-4 with TRBJ2-1; TRBD2 aligns across 11 bases. The ends lost 3 bases at V and 7 bases at J; junction bases unmatched: 5. This CDR3 region has 15 residues. Germline CDR1 reads MRHNA; CDR2 reads SNTAGT. The DNA of the CDR3 is TGTGCCAGCAGTGAACTAGCGGGAGATAAGAATGAGCAGTTCTTC. Residues: CASSELAGDKNEQFF.

The V and J genes are TRBV4-2 and TRBJ2-7; weak D call: TRBD2 (6 bases). Trimming left V 1 base short and J 4 bases short, with 14 bases between. The CDR3 is 15 amino acids. Germline V gives CDR1 LGHNA, CDR2 YNFKEQ. CDR3 DNA: TGTGCCAGCAGCCAAGTTGAAATGGGGGGATACGAGCAGTACTTC. Amino acids: CASSQVEMGGYEQYF.

The chain links TRBV5-4 to TRBJ1-5; 8 nucleotides match TRBD1. The CDR3 is 15 amino acids. J gave up 7 bases and V 0 bases, and 6 bases lay outside the gene matches. CDR1 is SGHNT, CDR2 YYREEE, per germline (reference sequence). In DNA, the CDR3 is TGTGCCAGCAGCTTGGATACAGGGGGTGAACAGCCCCAGCATTTT. Its translation is CASSLDTGGEQPQHF.

This clonotype was found a few times. This chain links TRBV7-9 with TRBJ2-1; a possible D gene is TRBD2 (6 bases). Germline V gives CDR1 SEHNR, CDR2 FQNEAQ (reference sequence). Trimming shortened V by 10 bases and J by 8 bases, and 18 bases separated the two germline ends. This CDR3 is built from 13 residues. The CDR3 loop is CANIMGGGDEQFF. The CDR3 nucleotides read TGTGCCAACATCATGGGGGGAGGCGATGAGCAGTTCTTC.

As DNA, the CDR3 is TGTGCCAGCAGCTTGGGGGCGGGACCGCACTTGTTAGAGCCCCAGCATTTT. The encoded protein is CASSLGAGPHLLEPQHF. The chain carries TRBV5-6 and TRBJ1-5; D is possibly TRBD1 (5 bases). V was clipped by 0 bases and J by 8 bases, with 21 bases between them. Germline CDR1 reads SGHDT; CDR2 reads YYEEEE. This CDR3 contains 17 residues.

This clonotype was seen a few times. The V and J genes are TRBV20-1 and TRBJ2-7; D possibly matches TRBD1 or TRBD2 (5 bases each). The CDR3 covers 15 residues. Germline CDR1 and CDR2: DFQATT and SNEGSKA (reference sequence). Deletions cut 2 bases from V and 1 base from J, with 15 bases between. The CDR3 loop is CSARSLLGVSYEQYF. The CDR3 coding sequence is TGCAGTGCTAGATCCCTTCTGGGGGTATCCTACGAGCAGTACTTC.

This clonotype was counted at least ten times. The V and J genes are TRBV28 and TRBJ2-2; 9 bases are a match to TRBD2. This CDR3 is built from 16 residues. The germline gives CDR1 MDHEN, CDR2 SYDVKM. Trimming at V came to 2 bases and at J to 5 bases, leaving 6 bases not matched to a gene. CDR3 nucleotides: TGTGCCAGCAGTTTACATTTGACTAGCGGAACCGGGGAGCTGTTTTTT. Translating it yields CASSLHLTSGTGELFF.

The J gene is TRBJ2-3, the V gene TRBV6-1; 12 nucleotides match TRBD1. J lost 8 bases, V lost 5 bases, and 8 bases had no gene match. This CDR3 has 15 residues. Germline loops: CDR1 MNHNS, CDR2 SASEGT. CDR3 DNA: TGTGCCAGCAGTCCCAGGGACAGGGGGCGCGGTACGCAGTATTTT. It codes for CASSPRDRGRGTQYF.